This TCR beta chain originates from a study of T cells after posttransplantation cyclophosphamide (dated by TCRdb to about 2016). For the study in its entirety: Using TRB sequencing, the study followed how the T cell repertoire reconstituted after myeloablative bone marrow transplantation in which posttransplantation cyclophosphamide served as GVHD prophylaxis. Antigen receptor sequencing was done on samples from 35 PTCy-treated patients and from about 17 related bone marrow donors of those patients. Blood from all 35 or so PTCy patients who had 1-year posttransplant specimens underwent TRB sequencing. Up to about 3 additional blood samples from 2 to 5.2 years after transplant were also TRB-sequenced in 3 patients, as was pretransplant blood from a handful of patients. Because TRA and TRB clonality were tightly correlated in 8 or 9 samples, subsequent TCR analyses were focused on TRB only. Public TRB sequences were searched against a database of over 3,600 sequences associated with responses to pathogens, tumor antigens, self-antigens and alloantigens.

On the day of marrow donation, related bone marrow donors gave peripheral blood samples. Peripheral blood and bone marrow mononuclear cells were isolated by Ficoll-Hypaque density centrifugation and were cryopreserved. What the study reported, not specific to this receptor: The TRB repertoires of T cells infiltrating skin or the GI tract showed only limited overlap with the TRB repertoires found in blood. Across fewer than 55 patients, TRB clonality was highly associated with recipient CMV seropositivity and CMV reactivation, and PTCy diversity was similar to diversity in CNI/methotrexate controls. Donor-recipient similarity was low at 1-2 months but increased during the first year, and donor CD8+ memory clones often dominated later blood repertoires.

The CDR3 runs 14 residues from the cysteine to the phenylalanine. Just CDR3 DNA is preserved here, 42 bases in frame from base 1. The germline V gene (reference sequence) provides CDR1 LNHDA and CDR2 SQIVND. The germline ends are 19 bases apart after V is trimmed by 6 bases and J by 8 bases. TRB sequencing was run on genomic DNA with either the immunoSEQ assay at survey resolution or the hsTCRB kit. Regarding the original processing steps: The immunoSEQ software handled initial read processing, and the LymphoSeq R package was used for repertoire analyses. Clonality was computed as 1 minus normalized Shannon entropy; Gini coefficient was also calculated for each TRB dataset. To infer phenotypes in unsorted samples, TRB sequences from sorted subsets of the recipient or donor were mapped onto the unsorted samples of the same recipient. Imported from immuneACCESS, the table was reduced by TCRdb to in-frame sequences with V and J called. These copies leave out some clones; in studies compared against another copy, an unresolved V gene accounts for under half, and the cause of the remainder is not known. V and J calls and clone size are as listed in that table; D and trimming were resolved from the DNA. With approximately 39,000 clones recorded, this sample contains no clone counted only once. Roughly 1.1% of the sample lies in the top ten.

As to this clone: No cognate antigen has been identified for it. Nothing much larger sits one base from this clone, and base qualities are not available.

The sample comprised PBMCs. The chain joins TRBV19 to TRBJ1-1; a weak D assignment points to TRBD1 (6 bases agree). The TCR comes from a girl aged 5-17 years in good health, CMV-negative, and a related stem cell transplant donor. For the CDR3, the sequence is CASSPKKGGGEAFF. The nucleotides are TGTGCCAGTAGCCCTAAAAAGGGGGGAGGGGAAGCTTTCTTT.